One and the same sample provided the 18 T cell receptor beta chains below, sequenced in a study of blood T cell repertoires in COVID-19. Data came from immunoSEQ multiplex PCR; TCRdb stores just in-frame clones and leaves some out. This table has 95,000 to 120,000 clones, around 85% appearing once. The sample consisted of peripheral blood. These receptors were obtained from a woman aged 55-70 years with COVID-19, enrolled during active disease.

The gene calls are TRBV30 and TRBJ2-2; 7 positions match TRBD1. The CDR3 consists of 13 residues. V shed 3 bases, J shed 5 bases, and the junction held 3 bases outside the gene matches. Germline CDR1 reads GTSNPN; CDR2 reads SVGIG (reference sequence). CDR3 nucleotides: TGTGCCTGGAGCTTACAGGGGACCGGGGAGCTGTTTTTT. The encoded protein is CAWSLQGTGELFF. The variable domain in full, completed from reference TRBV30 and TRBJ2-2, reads SQTIHQWPATLVQPVGSPLSLECTVEGTSNPNLYWYRQAAGRGLQLLFYSVGIGQISSEVPQNLSASRPQDRQFILSSKKLLLSDSGFYLCAWSLQGTGELFFGEGSRLTVL.

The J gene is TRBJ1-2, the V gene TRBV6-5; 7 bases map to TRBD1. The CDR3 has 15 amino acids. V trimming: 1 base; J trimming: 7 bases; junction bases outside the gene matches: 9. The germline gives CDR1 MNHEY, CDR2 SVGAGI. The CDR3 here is CASSYLTTGFGGYTF. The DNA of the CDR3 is TGTGCCAGCAGTTACTTAACGACAGGGTTTGGTGGCTACACCTTC.

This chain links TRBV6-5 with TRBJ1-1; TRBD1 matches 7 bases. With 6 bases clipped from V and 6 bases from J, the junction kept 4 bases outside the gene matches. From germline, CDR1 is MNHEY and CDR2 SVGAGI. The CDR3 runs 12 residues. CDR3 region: CASSPQGPEAFF. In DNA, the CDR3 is TGTGCCAGCAGCCCACAGGGGCCTGAAGCTTTCTTT.

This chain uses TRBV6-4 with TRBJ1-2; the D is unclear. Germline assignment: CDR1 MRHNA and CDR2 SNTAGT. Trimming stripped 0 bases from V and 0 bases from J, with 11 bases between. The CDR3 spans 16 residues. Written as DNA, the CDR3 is TGTGCCAGCAGTGACTCCCCCGGGAGAGCTAACTATGGCTACACCTTC. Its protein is CASSDSPGRANYGYTF.

CDR3 amino acids: CASSSREGSEQFF. CDR3 DNA sequence: TGTGCCAGCAGCTCTCGAGAGGGAAGTGAGCAGTTCTTC. The genes are TRBV7-6 and TRBJ2-1, with a weak D call TRBD2 (5 bases). V dropped 4 bases and J dropped 9 bases, with 13 bases sitting between them. CDR1 and CDR2 (germline): SGHVS, FNYEAQ. The CDR3 has 13 residues. Full variable domain (missing parts from reference TRBV7-6 and TRBJ2-1): GAGVSQSPRYKVTKRGQDVALRCDPISGHVSLYWYRQALGQGPEFLTYFNYEAQQDKSGLPNDRFSAERPEGSISTLTIQRTEQRDSAMYRCASSSREGSEQFFGPGTRLTVL.

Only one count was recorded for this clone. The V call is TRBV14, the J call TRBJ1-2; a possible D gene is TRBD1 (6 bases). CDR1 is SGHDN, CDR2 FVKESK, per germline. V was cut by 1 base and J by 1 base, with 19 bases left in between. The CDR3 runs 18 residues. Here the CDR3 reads CASSQGGSAYRDNYGYTF. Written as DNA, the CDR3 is TGTGCCAGCAGCCAAGGGGGGTCTGCCTACAGGGATAACTATGGCTACACCTTC.

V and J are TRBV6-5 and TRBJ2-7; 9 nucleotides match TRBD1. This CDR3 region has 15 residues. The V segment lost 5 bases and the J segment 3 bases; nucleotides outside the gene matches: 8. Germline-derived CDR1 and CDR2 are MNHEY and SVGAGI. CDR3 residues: CASSPRDRDNYEQYF. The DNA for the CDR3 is TGTGCCAGCAGTCCCCGGGACAGGGATAACTACGAGCAGTACTTC.

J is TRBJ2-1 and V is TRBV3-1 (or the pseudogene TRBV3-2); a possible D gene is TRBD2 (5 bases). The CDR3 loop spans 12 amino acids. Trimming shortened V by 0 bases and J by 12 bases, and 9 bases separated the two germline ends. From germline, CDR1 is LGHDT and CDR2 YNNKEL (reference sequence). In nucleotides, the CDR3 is TGTGCCAGCAGCCAAGATCCGAGGGTGCAGTTCTTC. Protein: CASSQDPRVQFF.

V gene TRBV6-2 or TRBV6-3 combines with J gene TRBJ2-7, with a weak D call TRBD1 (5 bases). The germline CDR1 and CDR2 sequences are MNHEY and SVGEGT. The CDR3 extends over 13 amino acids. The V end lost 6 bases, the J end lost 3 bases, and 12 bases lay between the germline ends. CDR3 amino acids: CASSLPGIYEQYF. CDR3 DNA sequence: TGTGCCAGCAGCCTTCCAGGGATCTACGAGCAGTACTTC.

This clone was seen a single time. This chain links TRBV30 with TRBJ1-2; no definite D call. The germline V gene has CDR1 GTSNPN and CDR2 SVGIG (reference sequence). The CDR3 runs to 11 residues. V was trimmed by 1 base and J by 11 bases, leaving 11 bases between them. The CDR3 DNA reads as TGTGCCTGGAGTGCCGCGCCTTCATACACCTTC. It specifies CAWSAAPSYTF.

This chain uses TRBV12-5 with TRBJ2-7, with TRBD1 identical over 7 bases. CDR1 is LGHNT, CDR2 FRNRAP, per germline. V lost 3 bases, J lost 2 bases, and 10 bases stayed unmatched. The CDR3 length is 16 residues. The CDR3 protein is CASGLSTTGSPYEQYF. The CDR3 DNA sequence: TGTGCTAGTGGTTTATCTACGACAGGGAGCCCCTACGAGCAGTACTTC.

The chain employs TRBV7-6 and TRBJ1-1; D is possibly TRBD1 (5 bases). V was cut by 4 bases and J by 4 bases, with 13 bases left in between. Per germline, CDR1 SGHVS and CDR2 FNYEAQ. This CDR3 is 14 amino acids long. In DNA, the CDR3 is TGTGCCAGCAGCTCTGGGGGGAGGGGCACTGAAGCTTTCTTT. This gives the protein CASSSGGRGTEAFF.

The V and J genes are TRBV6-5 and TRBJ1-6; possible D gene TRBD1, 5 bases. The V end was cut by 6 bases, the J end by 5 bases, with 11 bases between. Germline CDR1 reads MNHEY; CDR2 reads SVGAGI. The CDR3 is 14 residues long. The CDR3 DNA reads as TGTGCCAGCAGCCGCAGGGTCGATAATTCACCCCTCCACTTT. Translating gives CASSRRVDNSPLHF.

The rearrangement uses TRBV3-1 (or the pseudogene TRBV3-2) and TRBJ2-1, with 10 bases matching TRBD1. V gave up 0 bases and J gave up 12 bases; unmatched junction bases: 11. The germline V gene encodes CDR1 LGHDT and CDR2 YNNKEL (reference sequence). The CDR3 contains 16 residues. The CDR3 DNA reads TGTGCCAGCAGCCAAGAGTTCTCGACAGGGGGCGGCGGGCAGTTCTTC. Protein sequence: CASSQEFSTGGGGQFF.

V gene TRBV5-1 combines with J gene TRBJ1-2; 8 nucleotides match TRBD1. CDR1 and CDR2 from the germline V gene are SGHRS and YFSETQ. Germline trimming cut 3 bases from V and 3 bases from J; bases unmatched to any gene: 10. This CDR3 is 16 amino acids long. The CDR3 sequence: CASSSPAGGADYGYTF. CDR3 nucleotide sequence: TGCGCCAGCAGCTCCCCGGCAGGGGGCGCGGACTATGGCTACACCTTC.

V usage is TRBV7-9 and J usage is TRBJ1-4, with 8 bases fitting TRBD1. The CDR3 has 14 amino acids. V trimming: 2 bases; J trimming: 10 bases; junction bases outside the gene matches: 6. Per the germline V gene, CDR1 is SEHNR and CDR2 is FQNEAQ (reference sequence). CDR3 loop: CASSLQGAGGKLFF. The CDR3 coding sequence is TGTGCCAGCAGCTTACAGGGGGCCGGCGGAAAACTGTTTTTT.

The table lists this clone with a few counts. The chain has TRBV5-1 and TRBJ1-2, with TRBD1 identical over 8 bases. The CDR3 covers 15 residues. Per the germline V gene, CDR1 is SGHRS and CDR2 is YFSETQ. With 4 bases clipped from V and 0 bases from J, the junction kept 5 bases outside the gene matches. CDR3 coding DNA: TGCGCCAGCAGCCTACAGGGGGGCACTAACTATGGCTACACCTTC. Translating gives CASSLQGGTNYGYTF.

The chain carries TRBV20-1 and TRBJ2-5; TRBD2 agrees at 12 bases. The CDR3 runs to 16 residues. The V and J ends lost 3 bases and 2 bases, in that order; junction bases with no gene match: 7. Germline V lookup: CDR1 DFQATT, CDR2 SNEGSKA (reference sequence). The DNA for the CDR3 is TGCAGTGCTAGTATCCTAGCGGGGGGGCCTCAAGAGACCCAGTACTTC. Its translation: CSASILAGGPQETQYF.